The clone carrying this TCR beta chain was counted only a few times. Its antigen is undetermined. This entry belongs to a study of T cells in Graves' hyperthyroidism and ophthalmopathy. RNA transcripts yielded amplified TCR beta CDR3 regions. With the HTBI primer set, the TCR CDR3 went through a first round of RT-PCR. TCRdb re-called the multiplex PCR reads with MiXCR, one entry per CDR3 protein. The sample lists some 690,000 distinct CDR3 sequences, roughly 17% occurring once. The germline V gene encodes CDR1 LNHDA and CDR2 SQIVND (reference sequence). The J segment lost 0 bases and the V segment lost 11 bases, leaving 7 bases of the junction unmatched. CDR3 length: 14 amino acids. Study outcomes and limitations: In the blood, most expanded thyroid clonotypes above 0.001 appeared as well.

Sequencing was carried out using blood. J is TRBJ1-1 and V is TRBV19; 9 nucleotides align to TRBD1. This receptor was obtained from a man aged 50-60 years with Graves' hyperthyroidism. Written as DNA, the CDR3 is TGTGCCTCTAAGGACAGGGGTATGAACACTGAAGCTTTCTTT. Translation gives CASKDRGMNTEAFF.